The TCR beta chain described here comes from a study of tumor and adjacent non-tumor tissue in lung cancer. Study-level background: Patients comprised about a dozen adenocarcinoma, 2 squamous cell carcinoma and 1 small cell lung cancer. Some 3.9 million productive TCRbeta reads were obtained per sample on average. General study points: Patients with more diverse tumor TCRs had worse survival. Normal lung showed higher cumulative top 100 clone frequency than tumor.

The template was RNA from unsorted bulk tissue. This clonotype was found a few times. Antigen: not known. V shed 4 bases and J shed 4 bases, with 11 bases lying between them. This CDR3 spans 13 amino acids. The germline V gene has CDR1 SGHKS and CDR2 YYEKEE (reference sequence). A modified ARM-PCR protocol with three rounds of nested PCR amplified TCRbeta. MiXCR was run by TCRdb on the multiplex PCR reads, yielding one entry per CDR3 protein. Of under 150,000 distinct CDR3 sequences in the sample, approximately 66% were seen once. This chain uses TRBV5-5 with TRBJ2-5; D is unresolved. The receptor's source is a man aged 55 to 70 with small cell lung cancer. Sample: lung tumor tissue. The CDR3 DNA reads TGTGCCAGCAGCCAGGACCCGAGAGAGACCCAGTACTTC. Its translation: CASSQDPRETQYF. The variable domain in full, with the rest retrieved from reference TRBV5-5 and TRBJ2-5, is DAGVTQSPTHLIKTRGQQVTLRCSPISGHKSVSWYQQVLGQGPQFIFQYYEKEERGRGNFPDRFSARQFPNYSSELNVNALLLGDSALYLCASSQDPRETQYFGPGTRLLVL.